A single sample is the source of the 18 T cell receptor beta chains below, sequenced in a study of T-cell reconstitution after alpha-beta-depleted transplantation in children. The library targeted TCRbeta and was prepared with unique molecular identifiers. TCRdb analysed the PCR reads with MiXCR anew, one entry per CDR3 protein. The sample has hundreds of thousands of distinct CDR3 sequences; about 23% are singletons. Sequencing used PBMCs, mostly from graft donor cells, obtained 360 days after TCRalphabeta/CD19-depleted stem cell transplant. These receptors were taken from a boy younger than two who had a stem cell transplant for acute myeloid leukemia, so the T cells may come from the graft donor.

This clonotype was recorded at least ten times. V gene TRBV5-6 combines with J gene TRBJ2-1; D perhaps matches TRBD2 (7 bases). Trimming stripped 3 bases from V and 4 bases from J, with 23 bases between. Germline CDR1 SGHDT, CDR2 YYEEEE. The CDR3 has 18 residues. CDR3: CASSSLPGGGATYNEQFF. DNA of the CDR3: TGTGCCAGCAGCTCGCTCCCCGGCGGGGGCGCTACATACAATGAGCAGTTCTTC.

The sample holds many counts of this clonotype. The chain joins TRBV29-1 to TRBJ1-1, with 7 positions matching TRBD1. CDR3 length: 14 amino acids. Germline V gene sequence: CDR1 SQVTM, CDR2 ANQGSEA. V lost 4 bases to trimming and J lost 1 base; unmatched junction nucleotides: 6. The CDR3: CSVVGRTGNTEAFF. CDR3 DNA sequence: TGCAGCGTTGTTGGAAGGACAGGGAACACTGAAGCTTTCTTT.

The chain joins TRBV9 to TRBJ2-3, with D perhaps matching TRBD2 (6 bases). Trimming pared 0 bases from V and 1 base from J, leaving 12 bases between. Germline-derived CDR1 and CDR2 are SGDLS and YYNGEE. This CDR3 comprises 16 residues. CDR3 sequence reads: CASSVGGGPGTDTQYF. CDR3 DNA: TGTGCCAGCAGCGTAGGGGGAGGACCTGGCACAGATACGCAGTATTTT.

This clonotype was counted a few times. J is TRBJ2-5 and V is TRBV20-1, with D perhaps matching TRBD1 (6 bases). The germline gives CDR1 DFQATT, CDR2 SNEGSKA (reference sequence). The V and J ends lost 0 bases and 1 base respectively, with 15 bases between them. CDR3 size: 16 residues. The CDR3 DNA sequence: TGCAGTGCTAGAGATCGGGCAGGGGATCCCCAAGAGACCCAGTACTTC. Its translation: CSARDRAGDPQETQYF.

This clonotype was seen ten or more times. This rearrangement joins TRBV5-6 to TRBJ2-5, with D unresolved. The CDR3 totals 19 residues. Trimming cost V 2 bases and J 3 bases, with 26 bases left between them. CDR1 and CDR2 (germline): SGHDT, YYEEEE. The CDR3 reads CASSFRYANQDGFEETQYF. CDR3 nucleotide sequence: TGTGCCAGCAGCTTCCGGTATGCGAACCAGGACGGATTTGAAGAGACCCAGTACTTC.

The chain is built from TRBV5-1 and TRBJ2-1; either TRBD1 or TRBD2 may supply D (6 bases each). Trimming left V 2 bases short and J 3 bases short, with 18 bases between. This CDR3 has 17 residues. CDR1 and CDR2 (germline): SGHRS, YFSETQ. CDR3 bases: TGCGCCAGCAGCTTCGGAGGGGGAGAATCATTCTACAATGAGCAGTTCTTC. It translates to CASSFGGGESFYNEQFF.

The V gene is TRBV18, the J gene TRBJ1-1, with D unresolved. V dropped 1 base and J dropped 7 bases, with 7 bases sitting between them. Per germline, CDR1 KGHSH and CDR2 LQKENI. The CDR3 has 12 residues. The CDR3 spells CASSPLGFEAFF. DNA of the CDR3: TGTGCCAGCTCACCACTGGGGTTTGAAGCTTTCTTT.

This clonotype was picked up many times. The J gene is TRBJ1-2, the V gene TRBV20-1, with a possible D match to TRBD1 (5 bases). V was trimmed by 4 bases and J by 4 bases, leaving 16 bases between them. The CDR3 extends over 14 amino acids. The germline CDR1 and CDR2 sequences are DFQATT and SNEGSKA (reference sequence). The CDR3 reads CSAISDLGLYGYTF. The DNA of the CDR3 is TGCAGTGCTATCTCCGATTTGGGGCTCTATGGCTACACCTTC.

The rearrangement uses TRBV5-6 and TRBJ1-1; D gene uncertain. Trimming removed 4 bases at V and 1 base at J, with 17 bases between. The CDR3 runs 16 residues. The germline CDR1 and CDR2 sequences are SGHDT and YYEEEE. DNA for the CDR3: TGTGCCAGCAGCCCTAGAGAGCACTCTCCGAACACTGAAGCTTTCTTT. Protein product: CASSPREHSPNTEAFF.

This clonotype was seen more than once but under ten times. The chain is built from TRBV9 and TRBJ2-1; D unclear. Germline V lookup: CDR1 SGDLS, CDR2 YYNGEE. The CDR3 has 14 residues. The V gene lost 1 base and the J gene lost 0 bases, with 5 bases spanning the gap. CDR3 sequence: CASSVTSSYNEQFF. The CDR3 bases are TGTGCCAGCAGCGTAACAAGCTCCTACAATGAGCAGTTCTTC.

V usage is TRBV28 and J usage is TRBJ1-5; D possibly corresponds to TRBD1 (5 bases). The CDR3 spans 16 residues. Germline lookup yields CDR1 MDHEN and CDR2 SYDVKM. V was clipped by 6 bases and J by 3 bases, with 18 bases between them. CDR3 nucleotides: TGTGCCAGCAGCCTTCGAGGGACGGTAGTCAATCAGCCCCAGCATTTT. Translation gives CASSLRGTVVNQPQHF.

This clonotype has more than one count but fewer than ten. The chain is built from TRBV29-1 and TRBJ2-3, with D perhaps being TRBD1 or TRBD2 (6 bases each). Germline loops: CDR1 SQVTM, CDR2 ANQGSEA. V was pared by 6 bases and J by 6 bases, with 22 bases between. There are 15 residues in the CDR3. In DNA form, the CDR3 reads TGCAGCGTGAGGGGGGCCATATCGGGTGGGGATACGCAGTATTTT. This translates into CSVRGAISGGDTQYF.

In this sample, this clonotype turned up many times. This CDR3 is CASSLVGIDTQYF. In DNA form, the CDR3 reads TGTGCCAGCAGCTTAGTCGGCATCGATACGCAGTATTTT. V usage is TRBV7-2 and J usage is TRBJ2-3; the D is unclear. The V and J ends lost 1 base and 6 bases respectively, with 8 bases between them. Germline V gives CDR1 SGHTA, CDR2 FQGNSA. The CDR3 has 13 residues.

This clonotype has a count of ten or more. V usage is TRBV5-6 and J usage is TRBJ1-6; 7 positions agree with TRBD1. Germline CDR1 and CDR2: SGHDT and YYEEEE. V lost 1 base and J lost 9; bases outside the gene matches: 4. CDR3 length equals 14 residues. The CDR3 protein is CASSLTGDRSPLHF. The CDR3 nucleotides read TGTGCCAGCAGCTTGACAGGGGATCGTTCACCCCTCCACTTT.

This chain uses TRBV7-9 with TRBJ1-1; D remains ambiguous. The CDR3 contains 15 residues. V dropped 1 base and J dropped 5 bases, with 14 bases sitting between them. The germline V gene has CDR1 SEHNR and CDR2 FQNEAQ (reference sequence). In DNA, the CDR3 is TGTGCCAGCAGCTTAGTCGCAGACGTTAAGACTGAAGCTTTCTTT. Its translation is CASSLVADVKTEAFF.

The chain's CDR3 is CASSLVRGTGAYEQYF. The CDR3 nucleotides read TGTGCCAGCAGCTTGGTTCGGGGGACAGGGGCCTACGAGCAGTACTTC. The rearrangement uses TRBV5-8 and TRBJ2-7; 10 bases are a match to TRBD1. V gave up 0 bases and J gave up 2 bases; unmatched junction bases: 5. The CDR3 has 16 residues. Germline V gives CDR1 SGHTS, CDR2 YDEGEE. Full variable domain (rest looked up from reference TRBV5-8 and TRBJ2-7): EAGVTQSPTHLIKTRGQQATLRCSPISGHTSVYWYQQALGLGLQFLLWYDEGEERNRGNFPPRFSGRQFPNYSSELNVNALELEDSALYLCASSLVRGTGAYEQYFGPGTRLTVT.

There are a few counts of this clonotype. This chain uses TRBV27 with TRBJ2-5; D not certain. With 0 bases removed from V and 1 base from J, the gap between germline ends came to 6 bases. The CDR3 spans 14 residues. Germline V gene lookup returns CDR1 MNHEY and CDR2 SMNVEV (reference sequence). The CDR3 is CASSLSASQETQYF. The CDR3 coding sequence is TGTGCCAGCAGTTTATCGGCCAGCCAAGAGACCCAGTACTTC.

The rearrangement joins TRBV6-1 to TRBJ2-2, with a weak D call TRBD2 (6 bases). CDR3 length: 14 residues. Germline CDR1 MNHNS, CDR2 SASEGT. Trimming stripped 8 bases from V and 7 bases from J, with 17 bases between. The CDR3 DNA follows: TGTGCCAGCCACAGGAAAAGGGAGGTCGGGGAGCTGTTTTTT. Protein: CASHRKREVGELFF.